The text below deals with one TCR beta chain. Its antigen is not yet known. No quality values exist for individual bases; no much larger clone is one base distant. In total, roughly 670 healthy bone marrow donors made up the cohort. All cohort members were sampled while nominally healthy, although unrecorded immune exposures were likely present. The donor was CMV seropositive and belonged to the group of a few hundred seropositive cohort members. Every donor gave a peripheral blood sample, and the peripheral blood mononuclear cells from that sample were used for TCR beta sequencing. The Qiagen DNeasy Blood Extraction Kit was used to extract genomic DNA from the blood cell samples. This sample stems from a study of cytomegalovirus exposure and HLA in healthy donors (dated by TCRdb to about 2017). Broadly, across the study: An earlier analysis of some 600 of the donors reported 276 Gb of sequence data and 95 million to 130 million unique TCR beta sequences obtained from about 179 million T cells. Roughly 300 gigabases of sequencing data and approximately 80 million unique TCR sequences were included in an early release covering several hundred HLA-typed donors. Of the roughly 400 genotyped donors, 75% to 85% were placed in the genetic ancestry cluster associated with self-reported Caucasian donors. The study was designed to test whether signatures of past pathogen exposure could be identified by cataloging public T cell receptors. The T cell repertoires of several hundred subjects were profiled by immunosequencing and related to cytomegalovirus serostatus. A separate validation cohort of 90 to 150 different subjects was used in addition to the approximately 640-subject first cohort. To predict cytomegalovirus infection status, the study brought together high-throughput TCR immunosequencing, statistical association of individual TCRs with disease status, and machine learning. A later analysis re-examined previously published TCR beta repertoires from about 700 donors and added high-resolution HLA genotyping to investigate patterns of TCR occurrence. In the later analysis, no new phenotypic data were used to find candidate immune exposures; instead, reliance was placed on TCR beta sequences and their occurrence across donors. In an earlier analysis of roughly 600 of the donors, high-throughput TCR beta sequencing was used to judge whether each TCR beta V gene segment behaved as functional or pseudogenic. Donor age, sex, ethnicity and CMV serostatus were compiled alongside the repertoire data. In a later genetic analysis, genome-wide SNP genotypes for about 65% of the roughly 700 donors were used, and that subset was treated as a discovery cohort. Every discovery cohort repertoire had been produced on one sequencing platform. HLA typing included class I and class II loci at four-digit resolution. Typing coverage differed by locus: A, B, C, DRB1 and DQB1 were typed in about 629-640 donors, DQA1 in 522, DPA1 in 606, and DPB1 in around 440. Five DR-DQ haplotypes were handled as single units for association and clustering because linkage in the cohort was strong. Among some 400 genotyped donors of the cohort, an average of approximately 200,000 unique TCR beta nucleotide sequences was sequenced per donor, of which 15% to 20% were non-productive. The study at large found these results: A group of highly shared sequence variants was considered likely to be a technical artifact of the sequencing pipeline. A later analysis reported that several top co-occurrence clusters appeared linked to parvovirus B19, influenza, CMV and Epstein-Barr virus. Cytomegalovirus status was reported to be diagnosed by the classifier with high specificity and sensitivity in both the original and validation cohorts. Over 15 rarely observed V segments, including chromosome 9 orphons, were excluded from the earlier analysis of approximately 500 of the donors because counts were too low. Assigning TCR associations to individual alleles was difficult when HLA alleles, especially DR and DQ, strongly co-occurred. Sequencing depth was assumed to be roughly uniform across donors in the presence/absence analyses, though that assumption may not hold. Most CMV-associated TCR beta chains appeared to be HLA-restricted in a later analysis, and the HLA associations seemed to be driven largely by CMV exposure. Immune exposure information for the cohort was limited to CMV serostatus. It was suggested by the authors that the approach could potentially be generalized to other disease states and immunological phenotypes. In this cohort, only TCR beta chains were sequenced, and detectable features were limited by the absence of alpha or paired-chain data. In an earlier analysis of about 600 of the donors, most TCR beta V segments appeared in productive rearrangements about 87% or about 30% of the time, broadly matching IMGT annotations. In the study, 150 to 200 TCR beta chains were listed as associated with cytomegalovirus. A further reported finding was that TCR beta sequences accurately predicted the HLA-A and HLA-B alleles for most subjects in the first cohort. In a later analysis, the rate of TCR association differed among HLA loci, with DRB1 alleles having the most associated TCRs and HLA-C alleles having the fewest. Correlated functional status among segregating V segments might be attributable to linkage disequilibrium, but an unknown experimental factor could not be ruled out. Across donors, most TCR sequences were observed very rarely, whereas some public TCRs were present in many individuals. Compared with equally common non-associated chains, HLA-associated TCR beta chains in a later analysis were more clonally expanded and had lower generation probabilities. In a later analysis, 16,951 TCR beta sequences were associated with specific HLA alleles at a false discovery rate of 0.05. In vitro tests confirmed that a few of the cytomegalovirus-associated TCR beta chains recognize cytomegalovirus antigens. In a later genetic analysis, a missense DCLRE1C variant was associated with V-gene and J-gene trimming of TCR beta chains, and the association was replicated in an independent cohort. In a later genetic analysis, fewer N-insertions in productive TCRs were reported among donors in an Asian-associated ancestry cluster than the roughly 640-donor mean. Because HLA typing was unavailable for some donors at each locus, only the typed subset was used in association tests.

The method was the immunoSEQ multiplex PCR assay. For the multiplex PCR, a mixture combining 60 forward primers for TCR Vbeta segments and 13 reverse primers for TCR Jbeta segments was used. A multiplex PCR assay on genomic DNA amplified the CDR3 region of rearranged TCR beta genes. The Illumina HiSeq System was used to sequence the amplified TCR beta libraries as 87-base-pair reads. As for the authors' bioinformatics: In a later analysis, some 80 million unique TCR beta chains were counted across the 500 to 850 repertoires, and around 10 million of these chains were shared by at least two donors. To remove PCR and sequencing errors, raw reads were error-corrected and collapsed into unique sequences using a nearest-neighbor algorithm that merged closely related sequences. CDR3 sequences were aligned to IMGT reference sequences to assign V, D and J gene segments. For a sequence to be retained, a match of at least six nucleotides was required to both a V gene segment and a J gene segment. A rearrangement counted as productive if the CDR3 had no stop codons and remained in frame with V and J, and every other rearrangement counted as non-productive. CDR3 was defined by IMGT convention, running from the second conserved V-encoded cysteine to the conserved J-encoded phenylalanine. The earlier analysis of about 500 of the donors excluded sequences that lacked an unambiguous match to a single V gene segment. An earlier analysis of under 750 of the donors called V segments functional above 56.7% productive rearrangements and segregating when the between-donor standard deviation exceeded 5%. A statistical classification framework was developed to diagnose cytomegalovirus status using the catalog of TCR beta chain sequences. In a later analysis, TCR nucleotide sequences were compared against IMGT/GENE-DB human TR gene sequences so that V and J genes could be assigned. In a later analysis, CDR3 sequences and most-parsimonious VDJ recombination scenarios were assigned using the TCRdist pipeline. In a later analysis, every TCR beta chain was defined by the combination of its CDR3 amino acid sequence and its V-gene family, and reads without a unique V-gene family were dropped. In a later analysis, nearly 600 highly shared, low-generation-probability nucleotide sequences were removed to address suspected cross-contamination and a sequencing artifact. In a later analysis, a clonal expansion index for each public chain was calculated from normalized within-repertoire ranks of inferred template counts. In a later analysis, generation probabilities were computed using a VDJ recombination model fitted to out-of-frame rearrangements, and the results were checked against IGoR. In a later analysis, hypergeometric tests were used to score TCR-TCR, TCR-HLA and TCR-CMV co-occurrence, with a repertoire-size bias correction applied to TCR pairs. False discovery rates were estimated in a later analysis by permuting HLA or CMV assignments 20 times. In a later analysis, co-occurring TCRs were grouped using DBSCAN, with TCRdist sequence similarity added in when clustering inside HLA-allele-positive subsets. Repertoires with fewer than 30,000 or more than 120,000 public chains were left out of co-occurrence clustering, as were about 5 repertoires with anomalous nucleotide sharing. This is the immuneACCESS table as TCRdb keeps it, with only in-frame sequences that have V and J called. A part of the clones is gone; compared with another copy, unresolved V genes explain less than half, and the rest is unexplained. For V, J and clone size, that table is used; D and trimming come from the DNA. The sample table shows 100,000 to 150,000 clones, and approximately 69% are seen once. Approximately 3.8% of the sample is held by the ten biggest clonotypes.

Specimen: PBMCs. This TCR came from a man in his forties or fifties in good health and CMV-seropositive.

This receptor carries the CDR3 CASSVDGTSGSTQYF. The sequenced DNA: TGTGCCAGCAGTGTTGACGGGACTAGCGGCTCTACGCAGTATTTT. The chain is encoded by TRBV6-5 joined to TRBJ2-3, and 11 junction bases match TRBD2. Via the germline V gene, CDR1 is MNHEY and CDR2 SVGAGI. The CDR3 contains 15 residues, cysteine and phenylalanine counted. The read is trimmed to its CDR3 DNA, 45 bases read in frame from base 1. V ends up 5 bases short and J 8 bases short, with an unmatched junction base count of 9.